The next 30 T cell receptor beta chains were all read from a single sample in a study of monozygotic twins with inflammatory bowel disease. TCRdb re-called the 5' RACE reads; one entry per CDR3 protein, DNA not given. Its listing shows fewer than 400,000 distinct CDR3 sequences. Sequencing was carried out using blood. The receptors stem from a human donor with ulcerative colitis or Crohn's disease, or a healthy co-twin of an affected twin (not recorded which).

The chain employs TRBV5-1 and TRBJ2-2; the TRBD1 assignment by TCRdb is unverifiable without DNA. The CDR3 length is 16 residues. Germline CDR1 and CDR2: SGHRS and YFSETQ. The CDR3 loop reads CASRPGPGLNTGELFF.

This CDR3 is CASSTSGQVYEQYF. The rearrangement uses TRBV28 and TRBJ2-7; TCRdb indicates TRBD1, and absent DNA this call remains unverified. CDR1 is MDHEN, CDR2 SYDVKM, per germline. This CDR3 contains 14 residues.

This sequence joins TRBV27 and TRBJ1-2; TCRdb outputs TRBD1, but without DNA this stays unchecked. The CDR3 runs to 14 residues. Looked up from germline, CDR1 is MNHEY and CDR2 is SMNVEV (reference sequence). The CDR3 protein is CASRQTGVVYGYTF.

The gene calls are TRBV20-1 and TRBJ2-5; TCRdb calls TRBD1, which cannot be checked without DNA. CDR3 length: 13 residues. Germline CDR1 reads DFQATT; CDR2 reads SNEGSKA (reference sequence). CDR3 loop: CSARDQGLQTQYF.

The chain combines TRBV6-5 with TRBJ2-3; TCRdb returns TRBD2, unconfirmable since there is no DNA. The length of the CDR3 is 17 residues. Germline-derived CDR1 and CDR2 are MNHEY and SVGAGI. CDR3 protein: CASSYSTSGGAADTQYF.

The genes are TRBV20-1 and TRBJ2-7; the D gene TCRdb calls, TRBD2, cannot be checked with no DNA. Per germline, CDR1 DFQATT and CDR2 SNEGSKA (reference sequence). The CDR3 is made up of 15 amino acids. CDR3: CSARDVQGGTYEQYF.

This chain's CDR3 is CASTWGGTGSYEQYF. The chain recombines TRBV28 with TRBJ2-7; checking the TCRdb D call of TRBD1 is not possible without DNA. CDR1 and CDR2 (germline): MDHEN, SYDVKM. The CDR3 sequence is 15 residues long.

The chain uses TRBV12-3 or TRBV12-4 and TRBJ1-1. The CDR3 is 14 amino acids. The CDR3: CASNPMRLGTEAFF.

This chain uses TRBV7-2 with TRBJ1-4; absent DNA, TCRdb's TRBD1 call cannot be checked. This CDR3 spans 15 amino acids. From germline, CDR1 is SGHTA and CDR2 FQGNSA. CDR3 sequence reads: CASRGQIATNEKLFF.

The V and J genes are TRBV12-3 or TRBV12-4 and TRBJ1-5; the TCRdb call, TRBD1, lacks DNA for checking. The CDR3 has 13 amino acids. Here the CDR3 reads CASGRGSNQPQHF.

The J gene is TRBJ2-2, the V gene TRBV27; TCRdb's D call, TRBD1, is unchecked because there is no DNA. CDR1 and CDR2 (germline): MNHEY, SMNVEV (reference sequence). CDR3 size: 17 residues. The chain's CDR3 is CASREWGQSPGAGELFF.

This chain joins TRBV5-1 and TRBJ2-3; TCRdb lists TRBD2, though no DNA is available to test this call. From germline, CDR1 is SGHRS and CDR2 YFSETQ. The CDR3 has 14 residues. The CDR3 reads CASTPPGDTDTQYF.

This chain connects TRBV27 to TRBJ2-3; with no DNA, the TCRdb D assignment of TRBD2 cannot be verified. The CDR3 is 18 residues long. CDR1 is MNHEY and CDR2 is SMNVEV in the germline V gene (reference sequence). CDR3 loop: CASSLSSLAGGPTDTQYF.

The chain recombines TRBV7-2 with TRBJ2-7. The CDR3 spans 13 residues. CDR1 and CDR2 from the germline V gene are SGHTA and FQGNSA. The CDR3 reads CASSSAGQYEQYF. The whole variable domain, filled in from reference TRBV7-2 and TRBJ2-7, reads GAGVSQSPSNKVTEKGKDVELRCDPISGHTALYWYRQSLGQGLEFLIYFQGNSAPDKSGLPSDRFSAERTGGSVSTLTIQRTQQEDSAVYLCASSSAGQYEQYFGPGTRLTVT.

The CDR3 loop reads CASSANRGKYEQYF. The chain couples TRBV6-1 to TRBJ2-7; checking the TCRdb D call of TRBD1 is not possible without DNA. CDR1 MNHNS and CDR2 SASEGT come from the germline V gene. CDR3 length: 14 amino acids.

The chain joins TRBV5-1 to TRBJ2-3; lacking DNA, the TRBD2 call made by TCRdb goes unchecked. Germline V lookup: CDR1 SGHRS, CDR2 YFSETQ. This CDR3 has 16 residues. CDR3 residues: CASRKLAGVITDTQYF. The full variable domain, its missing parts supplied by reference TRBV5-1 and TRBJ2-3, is KAGVTQTPRYLIKTRGQQVTLSCSPISGHRSVSWYQQTPGQGLQFLFEYFSETQRNKGNFPGRFSGRQFSNSRSEMNVSTLELGDSALYLCASRKLAGVITDTQYFGPGTRLTVL.

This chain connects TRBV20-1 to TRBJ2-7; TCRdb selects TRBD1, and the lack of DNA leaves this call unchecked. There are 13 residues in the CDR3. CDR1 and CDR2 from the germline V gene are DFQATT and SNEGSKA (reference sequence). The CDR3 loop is CSQDGGISYEQYF.

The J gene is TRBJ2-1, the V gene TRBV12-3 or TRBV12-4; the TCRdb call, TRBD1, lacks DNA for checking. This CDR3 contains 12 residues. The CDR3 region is CASNEGANEQFF.

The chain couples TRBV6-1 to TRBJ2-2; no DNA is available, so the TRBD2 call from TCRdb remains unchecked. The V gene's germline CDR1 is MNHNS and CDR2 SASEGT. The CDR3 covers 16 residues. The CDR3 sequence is CASRSSSGRIAGELFF.

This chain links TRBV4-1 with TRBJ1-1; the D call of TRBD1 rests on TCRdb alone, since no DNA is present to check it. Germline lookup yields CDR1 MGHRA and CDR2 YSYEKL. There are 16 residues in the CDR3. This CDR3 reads CASSPGQGALGTEAFF.

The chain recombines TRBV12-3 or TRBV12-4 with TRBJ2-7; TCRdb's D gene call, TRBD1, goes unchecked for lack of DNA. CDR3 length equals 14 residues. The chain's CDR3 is CASSLDGGSYEQYF.

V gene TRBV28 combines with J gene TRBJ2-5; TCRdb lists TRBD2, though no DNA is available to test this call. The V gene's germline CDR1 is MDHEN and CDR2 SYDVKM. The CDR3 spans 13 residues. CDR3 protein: CASTRAGRETQYF. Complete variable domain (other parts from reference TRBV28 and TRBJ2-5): DVKVTQSSRYLVKRTGEKVFLECVQDMDHENMFWYRQDPGLGLRLIYFSYDVKMKEKGDIPEGYSVSREKKERFSLILESASTNQTSMYLCASTRAGRETQYFGPGTRLLVL.

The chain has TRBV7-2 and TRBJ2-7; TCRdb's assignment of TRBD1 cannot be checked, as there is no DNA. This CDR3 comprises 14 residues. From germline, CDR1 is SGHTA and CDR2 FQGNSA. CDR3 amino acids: CASSLAGSQYEQYF.

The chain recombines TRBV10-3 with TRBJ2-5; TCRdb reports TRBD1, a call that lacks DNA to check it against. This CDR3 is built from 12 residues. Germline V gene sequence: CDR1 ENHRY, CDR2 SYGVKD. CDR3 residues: CAISDRDGTQYF.

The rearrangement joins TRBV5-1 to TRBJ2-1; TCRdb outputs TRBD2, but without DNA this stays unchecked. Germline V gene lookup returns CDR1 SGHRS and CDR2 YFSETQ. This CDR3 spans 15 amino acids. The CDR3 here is CASSFTSGANNEQFF. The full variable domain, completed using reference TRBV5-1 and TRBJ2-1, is KAGVTQTPRYLIKTRGQQVTLSCSPISGHRSVSWYQQTPGQGLQFLFEYFSETQRNKGNFPGRFSGRQFSNSRSEMNVSTLELGDSALYLCASSFTSGANNEQFFGPGTRLTVL.

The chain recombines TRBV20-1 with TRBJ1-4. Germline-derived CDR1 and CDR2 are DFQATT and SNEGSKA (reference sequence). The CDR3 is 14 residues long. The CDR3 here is CSARAQPTNEKLFF.

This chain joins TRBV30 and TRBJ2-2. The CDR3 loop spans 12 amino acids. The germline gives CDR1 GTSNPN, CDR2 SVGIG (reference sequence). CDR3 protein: CAWSRDPGELFF.

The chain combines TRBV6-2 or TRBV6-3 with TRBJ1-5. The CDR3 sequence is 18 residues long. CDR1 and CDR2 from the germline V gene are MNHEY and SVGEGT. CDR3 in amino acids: CASSYSVPGRYSNQPQHF.

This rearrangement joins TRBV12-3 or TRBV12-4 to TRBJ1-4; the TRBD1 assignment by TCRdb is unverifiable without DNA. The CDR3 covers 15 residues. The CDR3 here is CASSPRQGHYEKLFF.

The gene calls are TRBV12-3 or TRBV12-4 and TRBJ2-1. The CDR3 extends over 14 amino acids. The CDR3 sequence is CASSLIGERNEQFF.